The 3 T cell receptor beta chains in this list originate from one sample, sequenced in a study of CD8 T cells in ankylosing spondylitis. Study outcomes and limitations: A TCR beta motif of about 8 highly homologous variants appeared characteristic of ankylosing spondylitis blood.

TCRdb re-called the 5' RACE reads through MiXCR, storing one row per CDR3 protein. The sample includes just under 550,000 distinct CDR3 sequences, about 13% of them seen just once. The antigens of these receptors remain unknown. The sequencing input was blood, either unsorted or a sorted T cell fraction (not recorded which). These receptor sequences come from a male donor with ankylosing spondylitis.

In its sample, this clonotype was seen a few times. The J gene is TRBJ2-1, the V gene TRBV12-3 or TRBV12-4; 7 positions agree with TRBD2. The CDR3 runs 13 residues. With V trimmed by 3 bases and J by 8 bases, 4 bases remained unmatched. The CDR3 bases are TGTGCCAGCAGTTTTGCGGGAGTGGATGAGCAGTTCTTC. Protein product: CASSFAGVDEQFF.

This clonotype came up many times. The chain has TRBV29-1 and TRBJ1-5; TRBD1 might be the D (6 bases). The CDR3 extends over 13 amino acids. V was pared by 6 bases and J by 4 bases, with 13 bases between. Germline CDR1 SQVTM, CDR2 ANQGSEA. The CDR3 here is CSVQEQGNQPQHF. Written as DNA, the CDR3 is TGCAGCGTACAAGAACAGGGAAATCAGCCCCAGCATTTT.

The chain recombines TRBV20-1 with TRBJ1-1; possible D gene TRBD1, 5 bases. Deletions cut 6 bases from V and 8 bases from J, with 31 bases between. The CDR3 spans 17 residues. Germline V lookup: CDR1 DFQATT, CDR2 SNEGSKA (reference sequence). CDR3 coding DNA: TGCAGTGCCAACCCAGAAGTGCTCTTTTTCGCCGGGACGGAAGCTTTCTTT. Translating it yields CSANPEVLFFAGTEAFF.